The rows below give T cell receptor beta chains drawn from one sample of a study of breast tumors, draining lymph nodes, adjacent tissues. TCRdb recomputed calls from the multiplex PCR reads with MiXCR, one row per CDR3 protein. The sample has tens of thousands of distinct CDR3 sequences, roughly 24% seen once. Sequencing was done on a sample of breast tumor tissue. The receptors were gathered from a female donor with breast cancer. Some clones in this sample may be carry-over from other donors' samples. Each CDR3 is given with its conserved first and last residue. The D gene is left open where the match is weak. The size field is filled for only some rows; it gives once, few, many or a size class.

CDR3nt: TGTGCCATCAGGGAGGGAGGACTAGCGGGAGGTAATAACTACGAGCAGTACTTC; CDR3aa: CAIREGGLAGGNNYEQYF; v_gene: TRBV10-3; j_gene: TRBJ2-7; abundance: -; d_gene: TRBD2
CDR3nt: TGTGCCACCAGTGGACGGAACAATGAGCAGTTCTTC; CDR3aa: CATSGRNNEQFF; v_gene: TRBV24-1; j_gene: TRBJ2-1; abundance: many; d_gene: -
CDR3nt: TGTGCCAGCAGCTTGGGGATTTTAAATGAAAAACTGTTTTTT; CDR3aa: CASSLGILNEKLFF; v_gene: TRBV5-8; j_gene: TRBJ1-4; abundance: many; d_gene: -
CDR3nt: TGTGCCAGCAGCCTCTTCTCTGGTTCCTACTACTACGAGCAGTACTTC; CDR3aa: CASSLFSGSYYYEQYF; v_gene: TRBV5-6; j_gene: TRBJ2-7; abundance: many; d_gene: -
CDR3nt: TGTGCCAGCAGTTACTCGTCCTTTCAGGGCGCGGGAGGGAGATACAATGAGCAGTTCTTC; CDR3aa: CASSYSSFQGAGGRYNEQFF; v_gene: TRBV6-5; j_gene: TRBJ2-1; abundance: many; d_gene: TRBD2
CDR3nt: TGTGCCTGGAGTTTCGGGGGGACGAACACCGGGGAGCTGTTTTTT; CDR3aa: CAWSFGGTNTGELFF; v_gene: TRBV30; j_gene: TRBJ2-2; abundance: -; d_gene: TRBD2
CDR3nt: TGCGCCAGCAGCTCAGCTAGCGTTAGGGCAGATACGCAGTATTTT; CDR3aa: CASSSASVRADTQYF; v_gene: TRBV5-1; j_gene: TRBJ2-3; abundance: -; d_gene: -
CDR3nt: TGTGCCAGCAGCAGGACAGGGGGCAACGGGGAGCTGTTTTTT; CDR3aa: CASSRTGGNGELFF; v_gene: TRBV3-1; j_gene: TRBJ2-2; abundance: many; d_gene: TRBD1
CDR3nt: TGTGCCAGCAGATCGCAGGCGATCCGATACATGTATGGCTACACCTTC; CDR3aa: CASRSQAIRYMYGYTF; v_gene: TRBV6-2/TRBV6-3; j_gene: TRBJ1-2; abundance: many; d_gene: -
CDR3nt: TGTGCCAGCAGGCCGACCTTAAGCCCCTATCAGCCCCAGCATTTT; CDR3aa: CASRPTLSPYQPQHF; v_gene: TRBV27; j_gene: TRBJ1-5; abundance: many; d_gene: -
CDR3nt: TGTGCCATCAGCCCCTCCACAGGGGGCAGGGAGACCCAGTACTTC; CDR3aa: CAISPSTGGRETQYF; v_gene: TRBV10-3; j_gene: TRBJ2-5; abundance: many; d_gene: TRBD1
CDR3nt: TGTGCCAGCAGCCACCCCTCAGACACTGACGCCTACGAGCAGTACTTC; CDR3aa: CASSHPSDTDAYEQYF; v_gene: TRBV3-1; j_gene: TRBJ2-7; abundance: many; d_gene: -
CDR3nt: TGTGCCAGCAGTACCCTCGGGATCCCTAATGAAAAACTGTTTTTT; CDR3aa: CASSTLGIPNEKLFF; v_gene: TRBV12-3/TRBV12-4; j_gene: TRBJ1-4; abundance: many; d_gene: -
CDR3nt: TGTGCCAGCAGCTTAAATTTTAGGGGGAGGGATTCACCCCTCCACTTT; CDR3aa: CASSLNFRGRDSPLHF; v_gene: TRBV7-2; j_gene: TRBJ1-6; abundance: many; d_gene: -
CDR3nt: TGTGCCAGCAGCTTAGGTGGCGGGCCTTACAATGAGCAGTTCTTC; CDR3aa: CASSLGGGPYNEQFF; v_gene: TRBV11-3; j_gene: TRBJ2-1; abundance: -; d_gene: -
CDR3nt: TGTGCCAGCAGCTTAGCGCAAACCGGGACAGGGGTAGATGAGCAGTTCTTC; CDR3aa: CASSLAQTGTGVDEQFF; v_gene: TRBV11-1; j_gene: TRBJ2-1; abundance: few; d_gene: TRBD1
CDR3nt: TGTGCCAGCAGCGTAGGACAGGACAATCAGCCCCAGCATTTT; CDR3aa: CASSVGQDNQPQHF; v_gene: TRBV9; j_gene: TRBJ1-5; abundance: many; d_gene: -
CDR3nt: TGTGCCATCAGTGAGTCCGGACGTGGCTACACCTTC; CDR3aa: CAISESGRGYTF; v_gene: TRBV10-3; j_gene: TRBJ1-2; abundance: -; d_gene: -
CDR3nt: TGTGCCAGCAGCCTGGGACAGCAACATAGCAATCAGCCCCAGCATTTT; CDR3aa: CASSLGQQHSNQPQHF; v_gene: TRBV7-9; j_gene: TRBJ1-5; abundance: -; d_gene: TRBD1
CDR3nt: TGTGCCAGCAGGGGGATCCCCGAACCCGATTTTAGCAATCAGCCCCAGCATTTT; CDR3aa: CASRGIPEPDFSNQPQHF; v_gene: TRBV2; j_gene: TRBJ1-5; abundance: many; d_gene: -
CDR3nt: TGCGCCAGCAGCCAGGAGCCGGGGAACTGGAACAATGAGCAGTTCTTC; CDR3aa: CASSQEPGNWNNEQFF; v_gene: TRBV4-1; j_gene: TRBJ2-1; abundance: many; d_gene: -